This T cell receptor (beta chain) was sequenced for a study of identical twins. Study-level findings and limits: Cord blood beta clonotypes that were abundant carried fewer insertions, and memory repertoires showed no such trend.

This clonotype was picked up many times. As yet, its antigen is unknown. V shed 7 bases and J 2 bases; nucleotides not matched to a gene: 9. The CDR3 runs 15 residues. Each cDNA held unique molecular identifiers, and template switching gave it a universal primer site. TCRdb itself ran the 5' RACE reads through MiXCR, one entry per CDR3 protein. This table has 460,000 or so distinct CDR3 sequences, 13% to 15% appearing once. Among all donors, each was a healthy Caucasian. The same sample was also studied in work on yellow fever vaccine responses in identical twins.

This receptor was obtained from a woman aged 18-29 years in good health. The chain recombines TRBV12-3 or TRBV12-4 with TRBJ2-3; 7 bases fit TRBD1. The material sequenced was CD4+ T cells sorted from blood. CDR3 in DNA: TGTGCCAGCACCCCCACAGGGGCCATCACAGATACGCAGTATTTT. Protein sequence: CASTPTGAITDTQYF.